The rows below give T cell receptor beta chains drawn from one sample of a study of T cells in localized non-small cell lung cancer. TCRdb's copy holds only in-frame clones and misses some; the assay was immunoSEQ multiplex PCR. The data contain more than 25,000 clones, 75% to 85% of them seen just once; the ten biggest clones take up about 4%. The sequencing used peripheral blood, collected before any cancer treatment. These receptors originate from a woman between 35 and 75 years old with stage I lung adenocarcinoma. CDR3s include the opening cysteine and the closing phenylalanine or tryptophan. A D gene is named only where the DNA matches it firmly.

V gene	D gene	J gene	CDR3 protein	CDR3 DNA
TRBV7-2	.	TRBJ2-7	CASSPGRSYEQYF	TGTGCCAGCAGCCCGGGACGGAGCTACGAGCAGTACTTC
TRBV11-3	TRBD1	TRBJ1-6	CASSPPGTGSRSPLHF	TGTGCCAGCAGCCCACCCGGGACAGGGAGTAGGTCACCCCTCCACTTT
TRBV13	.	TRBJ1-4	CASRRTGEDNEKLFF	TGTGCCAGCAGGCGTACCGGAGAGGATAATGAAAAACTGTTTTTT
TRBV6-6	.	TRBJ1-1	CASSYSGRRMNTEAFF	TGTGCCAGCAGTTACTCGGGTAGACGAATGAACACTGAAGCTTTCTTT
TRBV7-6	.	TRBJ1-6	CASSLNGAGDSPLHF	TGTGCCAGCAGCTTAAATGGGGCAGGGGATTCACCCCTCCACTTT
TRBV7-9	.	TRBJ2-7	CASSLIWVRGSYEQYF	TGTGCCAGCAGCTTAATCTGGGTCAGGGGTTCCTACGAGCAGTACTTC
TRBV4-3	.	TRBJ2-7	CASSQGQASYEQYF	TGCGCCAGCAGCCAAGGACAGGCCTCCTACGAGCAGTACTTC
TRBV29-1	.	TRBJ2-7	CSVVFVGSEQYF	TGCAGCGTTGTTTTCGTGGGGTCCGAGCAGTACTTC
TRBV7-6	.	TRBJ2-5	CASSLLRGGGQETQYF	TGTGCCAGCAGCCTACTGCGAGGGGGAGGGCAAGAGACCCAGTACTTC
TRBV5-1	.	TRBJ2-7	CASSLELDSYEQYF	TGCGCCAGCAGCTTGGAACTAGACTCCTACGAGCAGTACTTC
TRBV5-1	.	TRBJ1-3	CASSPRTGGGNTIYF	TGCGCCAGCAGCCCCAGGACCGGGGGTGGAAACACCATATATTTT
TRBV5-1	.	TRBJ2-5	CASSWNWETQYF	TGCGCCAGCAGCTGGAACTGGGAGACCCAGTACTTC